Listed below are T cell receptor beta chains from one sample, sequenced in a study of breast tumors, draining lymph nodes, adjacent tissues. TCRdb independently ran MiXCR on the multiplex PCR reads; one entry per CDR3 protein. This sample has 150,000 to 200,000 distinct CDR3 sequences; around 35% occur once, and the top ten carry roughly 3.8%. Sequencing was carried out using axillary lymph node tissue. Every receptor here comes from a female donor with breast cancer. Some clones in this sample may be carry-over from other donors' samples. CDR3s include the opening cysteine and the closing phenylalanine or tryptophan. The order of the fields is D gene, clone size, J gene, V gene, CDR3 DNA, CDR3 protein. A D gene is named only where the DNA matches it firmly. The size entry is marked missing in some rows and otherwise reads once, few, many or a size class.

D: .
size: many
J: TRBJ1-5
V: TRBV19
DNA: TGTGCCAGTAGCATTTCGGGATATAGCAATCAGCCCCAGCATTTT
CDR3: CASSISGYSNQPQHF

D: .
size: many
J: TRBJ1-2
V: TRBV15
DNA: TGTGCCACCAGCAGATCGTCGGGACGGCTAGCTAACTATGGCTACACCTTC
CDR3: CATSRSSGRLANYGYTF

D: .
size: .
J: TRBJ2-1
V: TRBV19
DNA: TGTGCCAGTAGTATAGGCCCACGATCAGAGCAGTTCTTC
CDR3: CASSIGPRSEQFF

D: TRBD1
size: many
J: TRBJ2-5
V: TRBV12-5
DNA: TGTGCTAGTGGTTTGGGACAGGGGATTTTGGGAGAGACCCAGTACTTC
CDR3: CASGLGQGILGETQYF

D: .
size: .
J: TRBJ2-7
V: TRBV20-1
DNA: TGCAGTGCTAGAGACCCTAGGGAAGGGGTCGAGCAGTACTTC
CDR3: CSARDPREGVEQYF

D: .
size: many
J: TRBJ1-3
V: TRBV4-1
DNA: TGCGCCAGCAGCCAAGAGGGGGACTCTGGAAACACCATATATTTT
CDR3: CASSQEGDSGNTIYF

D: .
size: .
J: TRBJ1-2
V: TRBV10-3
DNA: TGTGCCATCTACGGGGGCTATGGCTACACCTTC
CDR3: CAIYGGYGYTF

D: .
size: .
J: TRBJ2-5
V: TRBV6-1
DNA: TGTGCCAGCCAACGGACGGCCCAAGAGACCCAGTACTTC
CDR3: CASQRTAQETQYF

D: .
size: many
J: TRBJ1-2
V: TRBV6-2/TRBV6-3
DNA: TGTGCCAGCAGTTACAGTAACTATGGCTACACCTTC
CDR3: CASSYSNYGYTF

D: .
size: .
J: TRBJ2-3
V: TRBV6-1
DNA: TGTGCCAGCAGTCCCAGACGGTCGGAGACAGATACGCAGTATTTT
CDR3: CASSPRRSETDTQYF

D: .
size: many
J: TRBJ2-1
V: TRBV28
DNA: TGTGCCACCAAACAGGGAGAGAACAATGAGCAGTTCTTC
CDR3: CATKQGENNEQFF

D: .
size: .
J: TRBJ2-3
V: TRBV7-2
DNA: TGTGCCAGCAGCCGTAGCGAGGTATTAGTGGATACGCAGTATTTT
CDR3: CASSRSEVLVDTQYF

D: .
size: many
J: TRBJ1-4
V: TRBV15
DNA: TGTGCCACCTCTAGACCTAACCAGCCAACTAATGAAAAACTGTTTTTT
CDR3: CATSRPNQPTNEKLFF

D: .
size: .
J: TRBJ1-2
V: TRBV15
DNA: TGTGCCACCAACAGCGCCAGGACTGACTATGGCTACGCCTTC
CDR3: CATNSARTDYGYAF

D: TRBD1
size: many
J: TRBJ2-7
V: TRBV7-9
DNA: TGTGCCAGCAGCTCCCCCGGGACAGGTAATCAGTACGAGCAGTACTTC
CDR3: CASSSPGTGNQYEQYF

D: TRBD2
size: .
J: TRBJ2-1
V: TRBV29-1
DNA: TGCAGCGTTGATGGGACTAGCGCCTACAATGAGCAGTTCTTC
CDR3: CSVDGTSAYNEQFF

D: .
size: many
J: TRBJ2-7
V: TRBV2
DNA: TGTGCCAGCAGTGAAGAGTACGAGCAGTACTTC
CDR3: CASSEEYEQYF

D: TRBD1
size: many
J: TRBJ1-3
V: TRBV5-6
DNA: TGTGCCAGCAGCGCCGGACAGGGAGTCTTCACCATATATTTT
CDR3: CASSAGQGVFTIYF

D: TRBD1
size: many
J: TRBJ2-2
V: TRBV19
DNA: TGTGCCAGTAGGGGGGGACAGGTGAACACCGGGGAGCTGTTTTTT
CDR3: CASRGGQVNTGELFF

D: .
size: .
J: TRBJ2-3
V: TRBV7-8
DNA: TGTGCCAGCAGCCCATCACGGGATAGGGCCTCTTTT
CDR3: CASSPSRDRASF

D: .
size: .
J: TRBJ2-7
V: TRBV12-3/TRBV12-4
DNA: TGTGCCAGCAGTTTGGGGACCCCTTACGAGCAGTACTTC
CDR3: CASSLGTPYEQYF

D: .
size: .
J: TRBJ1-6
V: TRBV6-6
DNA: TGTGCCAGCAGTCACTCGGGCACGGCGAATTCACCCCTCCACTTT
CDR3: CASSHSGTANSPLHF

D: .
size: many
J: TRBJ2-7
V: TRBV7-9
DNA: TGTGCCAGCAGCTTAACGGAATTTAGCTCCTACGAGCAGTACTTC
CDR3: CASSLTEFSSYEQYF

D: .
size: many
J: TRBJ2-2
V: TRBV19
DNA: TGTGCCAGTAGTATAGCGGGGGGCAGCGCCGGGGAGCTGTTTTTT
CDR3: CASSIAGGSAGELFF

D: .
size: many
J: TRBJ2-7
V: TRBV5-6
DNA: TGTGCCAGCAGCTTGGATCTAACGGCTCCCTACGAGCAGTACTTC
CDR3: CASSLDLTAPYEQYF

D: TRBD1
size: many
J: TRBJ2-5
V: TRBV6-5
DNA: TGTGCCAGCAGGAGACAGGGGGTAGAGACCCAGTACTTC
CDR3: CASRRQGVETQYF

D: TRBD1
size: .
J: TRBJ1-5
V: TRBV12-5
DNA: TGTGCCGGCAGTTGGACAGGGGAAGGCCAGCCCCAGCATTTT
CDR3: CAGSWTGEGQPQHF

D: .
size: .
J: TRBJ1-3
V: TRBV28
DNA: TGTGCCAGCATCAGGGACGGGACGGGTGGAAACACCATATATTTT
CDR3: CASIRDGTGGNTIYF

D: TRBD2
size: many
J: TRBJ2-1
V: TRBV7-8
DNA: TGTGCCAGCAGCTTACCTGCCGGACTAGCGGGGGATCGAACCGCCTACAATGAGCAGTTCTTC
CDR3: CASSLPAGLAGDRTAYNEQFF

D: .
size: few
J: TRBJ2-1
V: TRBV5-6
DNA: TGTGCCAGCAGCTTGGTGCACCCACGGTACAATGAGCAGTTCTTC
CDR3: CASSLVHPRYNEQFF

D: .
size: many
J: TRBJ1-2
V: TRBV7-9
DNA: TGTGCCAGCAGCTTGGCCAGGTCCTATGGCTACACCTTC
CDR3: CASSLARSYGYTF

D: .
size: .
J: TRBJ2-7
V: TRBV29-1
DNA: TGCAGCGTCTCCCTAGGCCCCTACGAGCAGTACTTC
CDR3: CSVSLGPYEQYF

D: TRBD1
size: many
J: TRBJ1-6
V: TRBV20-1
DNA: TGCAGTGCTAGGTGGGACAGGGGCGGGTCACCCCTCCACTTT
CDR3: CSARWDRGGSPLHF